The 29 T cell receptor beta chains in this list originate from one sample, sequenced in a study of blood T cell repertoires in COVID-19. The repertoire was sequenced with immunoSEQ multiplex PCR; TCRdb's copy has only in-frame clones and lacks some. The top ten clones hold approximately 13% of a sample with about 55,000 clones, less than 75% of them seen once. Sequenced: peripheral blood. The receptors were sampled from a woman aged 70-85 years with acute or convalescent COVID-19.

This clone was counted between two and nine times. The V and J genes are TRBV18 and TRBJ2-3; TRBD2 matches 10 bases. The CDR3 contains 15 residues. Germline V gene data show CDR1 as KGHSH and CDR2 as LQKENI. The V gene end was trimmed by 4 bases and the J gene end by 0 bases; junction bases not matched to a gene: 1. The CDR3 sequence: CASSRTSGSTDTQYF. In DNA, the CDR3 is TGTGCCAGCTCACGGACTAGCGGCAGCACAGATACGCAGTATTTT.

The V call is TRBV19, the J call TRBJ2-2, with D uncertain. V lost 8 bases to trimming and J lost 3 bases, with 13 bases between them. The CDR3 is 14 residues long. The germline V gene has CDR1 LNHDA and CDR2 SQIVND (reference sequence). The CDR3 bases are TGTGCCAGTCACCCCGATCGGGACACCGGGGAGCTGTTTTTT. Its translation is CASHPDRDTGELFF.

This clone was observed once. CDR3 DNA: TGTGCCAGCAGTGAGAGTGTTCTTAGCACAGATACGCAGTATTTT. Protein sequence: CASSESVLSTDTQYF. The chain combines TRBV2 with TRBJ2-3; D is unclear. The V gene's germline CDR1 is SNHLY and CDR2 FYNNEI. The CDR3 is made up of 15 amino acids. Trimming took off 3 bases at V and 0 bases at J, with 10 bases between the two ends.

The chain is built from TRBV6-6 and TRBJ1-2; D might be TRBD1 (5 bases). CDR3 length: 12 amino acids. With 7 bases removed from V and 7 bases from J, the gap between germline ends came to 13 bases. Looked up from germline, CDR1 is MNHNY and CDR2 is SVGAGI (reference sequence). CDR3 nucleotides: TGTGCCAGCACGGGGGGTATCTCTGGCTACACCTTC. Translated, it gives CASTGGISGYTF.

This clone was counted once. This chain uses TRBV18 with TRBJ1-2; no clear D. V lost 0 bases, J lost 2 bases, and 10 bases lay in between. This CDR3 comprises 15 residues. Per germline, CDR1 KGHSH and CDR2 LQKENI. The DNA for the CDR3 is TGTGCCAGCTCACCACCCTCGGCGGCAAACTATGGCTACACCTTC. As protein: CASSPPSAANYGYTF.

CDR3 residues: CASTTRQGGYTF. The CDR3 DNA sequence: TGTGCCAGTACCACGCGACAGGGGGGTTACACCTTC. The J gene is TRBJ1-2, the V gene TRBV19, with 9 bases that match TRBD1. Germline CDR1 reads LNHDA; CDR2 reads SQIVND (reference sequence). V was pared by 7 bases and J by 11 bases, with 8 bases of the junction left unmatched. The CDR3 runs 12 residues.

Ten or more counts support this clone. V is TRBV12-3 or TRBV12-4 and J is TRBJ1-1, with D maybe TRBD1 (5 bases). The ends were cut back, 7 bases at V and 10 bases at J, with 16 bases in the middle. This CDR3 region has 12 residues. CDR3 protein: CASTGTWGGAFF. CDR3 bases: TGTGCCAGCACCGGTACCTGGGGCGGAGCTTTCTTT.

This sequence joins TRBV9 and TRBJ1-2; 7 bases are shared with TRBD1. CDR1 is SGDLS and CDR2 is YYNGEE in the germline V gene. This CDR3 has 12 residues. Trimming cost V 7 bases and J 5 bases; bases outside gene matches: 5. The chain's CDR3 is CASGLQGYGYTF. CDR3 sequence (DNA): TGTGCCAGCGGACTACAGGGGTATGGCTACACCTTC.

This clone was counted once. The chain is built from TRBV5-1 and TRBJ1-1, with no clear D. Trimming took off 6 bases at V and 0 bases at J, with 9 bases between the two ends. The CDR3 length is 13 residues. The V gene's germline CDR1 is SGHRS and CDR2 YFSETQ. CDR3 loop: CASKADMNTEAFF. The CDR3 nucleotides are TGCGCCAGCAAAGCTGACATGAACACTGAAGCTTTCTTT. Complete variable domain (other parts from reference TRBV5-1 and TRBJ1-1): KAGVTQTPRYLIKTRGQQVTLSCSPISGHRSVSWYQQTPGQGLQFLFEYFSETQRNKGNFPGRFSGRQFSNSRSEMNVSTLELGDSALYLCASKADMNTEAFFGQGTRLTVV.

This rearrangement joins TRBV3-1 (or the pseudogene TRBV3-2) to TRBJ2-5; D gene ambiguous. The germline CDR1 and CDR2 sequences are LGHDT and YNNKEL (reference sequence). V was cut by 0 bases and J by 8 bases, with 7 bases left in between. The length of the CDR3 is 12 residues. CDR3 coding DNA: TGTGCCAGCAGCCAAGATAAGCATACCCAGTACTTC. Amino acid sequence: CASSQDKHTQYF.

This clone has more than one count but fewer than ten. The chain combines TRBV19 with TRBJ1-5; D is unresolved. Trimming shortened V by 7 bases and J by 0 bases, and 16 bases separated the two germline ends. CDR1 is LNHDA, CDR2 SQIVND, per germline (reference sequence). The CDR3 runs to 16 residues. The CDR3 sequence is CASNKRGRDSNQPQHF. As DNA, the CDR3 is TGTGCCAGTAACAAACGAGGGCGGGATAGCAATCAGCCCCAGCATTTT.

The chain links TRBV2 to TRBJ2-5; 11 nucleotides align to TRBD2. The CDR3 loop spans 15 amino acids. The germline V gene has CDR1 SNHLY and CDR2 FYNNEI. The V segment lost 6 bases and the J segment 1 base; nucleotides outside the gene matches: 4. The CDR3 DNA reads TGTGCCAGCAGACTAGCGGGGGCCCCCCAAGAGACCCAGTACTTC. Its translation: CASRLAGAPQETQYF.

This clone was picked up a small number of times. The J gene is TRBJ1-2, the V gene TRBV19; D unresolved. This CDR3 region has 14 residues. Trimming removed 5 bases at V and 8 bases at J, with 18 bases between. Germline-derived CDR1 and CDR2 are LNHDA and SQIVND (reference sequence). The CDR3 loop reads CASSLDGLRGGYTF. CDR3 sequence (DNA): TGTGCCAGTAGTCTGGACGGGCTACGAGGGGGCTACACCTTC.

This rearrangement joins TRBV6-6 to TRBJ2-5, with 7 bases lining up with TRBD1. The trim removed 6 bases at V and 0 bases at J, leaving 7 bases unmatched. This CDR3 spans 15 amino acids. From germline, CDR1 is MNHNY and CDR2 SVGAGI (reference sequence). CDR3 sequence: CASRSTGQYQETQYF. The DNA of the CDR3 is TGTGCCAGCAGGTCGACAGGGCAATACCAAGAGACCCAGTACTTC.

This clone was counted between two and nine times. The V call is TRBV7-9, the J call TRBJ1-3; TRBD1 matches 7 bases. The CDR3 runs to 15 residues. CDR1 is SEHNR, CDR2 FQNEAQ, per germline (reference sequence). V shed 2 bases and J 4 bases; nucleotides not matched to a gene: 5. The CDR3 DNA reads TGTGCCAGCAGCTTAAAGGGGGCGCGCGGAAACACCATATATTTT. It specifies CASSLKGARGNTIYF.

This chain links TRBV29-1 with TRBJ2-3; 12 bases line up with TRBD2. The CDR3 runs 15 residues. Germline V gene sequence: CDR1 SQVTM, CDR2 ANQGSEA. The CDR3 nucleotides are TGCAACGTGTTAAAACTAGCGGGGGGAACAGATACGCAGTATTTT. Translating gives CNVLKLAGGTDTQYF.

V gene TRBV5-1 combines with J gene TRBJ1-2; possibly TRBD1 for D (5 bases). Between the trimmed V and J ends, which lost 0 bases and 6 bases, there was a span of 15 bases. The CDR3 loop spans 15 amino acids. The germline gives CDR1 SGHRS, CDR2 YFSETQ. The CDR3 loop reads CASSLVALGHNGYTF. The CDR3 DNA reads as TGCGCCAGCAGCTTGGTAGCTTTAGGACATAATGGCTACACCTTC.

This chain joins TRBV6-2 or TRBV6-3 and TRBJ1-1; 9 nucleotides line up with TRBD1. CDR1 MNHEY and CDR2 SVGEGT come from the germline V gene. Trimming cost V 0 bases and J 4 bases; bases outside gene matches: 6. The CDR3 extends over 16 amino acids. The CDR3 DNA follows: TGTGCCAGCAGTTACTCGGACAGGGGTTGGAGCACTGAAGCTTTCTTT. It specifies CASSYSDRGWSTEAFF.

The chain is built from TRBV5-1 and TRBJ2-1; the D gene is possibly TRBD2 (7 bases). Trimming took off 1 base at V and 4 bases at J, with 12 bases between the two ends. This CDR3 spans 15 amino acids. Germline CDR1 SGHRS, CDR2 YFSETQ. The CDR3 spells CASSLRGDMYNEQFF. CDR3 bases: TGCGCCAGCAGCTTGCGGGGGGACATGTACAATGAGCAGTTCTTC. Filled out from reference TRBV5-1 and TRBJ2-1, the complete variable domain reads KAGVTQTPRYLIKTRGQQVTLSCSPISGHRSVSWYQQTPGQGLQFLFEYFSETQRNKGNFPGRFSGRQFSNSRSEMNVSTLELGDSALYLCASSLRGDMYNEQFFGPGTRLTVL.

This chain uses TRBV19 with TRBJ1-5, with D perhaps matching TRBD1 (5 bases). The CDR3 consists of 15 residues. Germline CDR1 LNHDA, CDR2 SQIVND (reference sequence). The V end lost 1 base, the J end lost 6 bases, and 13 bases lay between the germline ends. The CDR3 loop is CASSIVQGGSQPQHF. Here the CDR3 DNA reads TGTGCCAGTAGTATAGTCCAGGGAGGCAGTCAGCCCCAGCATTTT.

The chain joins TRBV2 to TRBJ2-6, with D possibly being TRBD1 (5 bases). The CDR3 extends over 15 amino acids. V lost 8 bases to trimming and J lost 2 bases, with 13 bases between them. Per germline, CDR1 SNHLY and CDR2 FYNNEI. CDR3 sequence reads: CASLPGPPGANVLTF. The CDR3 DNA reads as TGTGCCAGCCTACCAGGGCCTCCTGGGGCCAACGTCCTGACTTTC.

The rearrangement joins TRBV7-2 to TRBJ1-2; D remains unclear. Germline V gene lookup returns CDR1 SGHTA and CDR2 FQGNSA. This CDR3 contains 14 residues. Trimming removed 3 bases at V and 8 bases at J, with 16 bases between. The DNA of the CDR3 is TGTGCCAGCAGCTTTGTTTCTGGGCTTGGGGGCTACACCTTC. Its translation is CASSFVSGLGGYTF.

The genes are TRBV7-9 and TRBJ1-1, with D perhaps matching TRBD1 (5 bases). The CDR3 covers 16 residues. From germline, CDR1 is SEHNR and CDR2 FQNEAQ (reference sequence). The ends were cut back, 0 bases at V and 7 bases at J, with 18 bases in the middle. CDR3 loop: CASSLAGIGVGDEAFF. CDR3 nucleotides: TGTGCCAGCAGCTTAGCGGGTATCGGAGTAGGGGATGAAGCTTTCTTT.

V and J are TRBV5-1 and TRBJ2-7; maybe TRBD2 (5 bases). CDR3 length: 13 amino acids. The germline V gene encodes CDR1 SGHRS and CDR2 YFSETQ. V lost 5 bases, J lost 2 bases, and 11 bases lay in between. The CDR3 nucleotides are TGCGCCAGCAGGGGAGACCTTCCCTACGAGCAGTACTTC. This codes for CASRGDLPYEQYF.

The chain couples TRBV30 to TRBJ2-5, with D maybe TRBD1 (5 bases). This CDR3 is 13 amino acids long. V was cut by 3 bases and J by 0 bases, with 8 bases left in between. CDR1 and CDR2 from the germline V gene are GTSNPN and SVGIG (reference sequence). CDR3 sequence reads: CAWSLQDQETQYF. DNA for the CDR3: TGTGCCTGGAGCTTACAGGACCAAGAGACCCAGTACTTC. The full variable domain, with the rest looked up from reference TRBV30 and TRBJ2-5, is SQTIHQWPATLVQPVGSPLSLECTVEGTSNPNLYWYRQAAGRGLQLLFYSVGIGQISSEVPQNLSASRPQDRQFILSSKKLLLSDSGFYLCAWSLQDQETQYFGPGTRLLVL.

The rearrangement uses TRBV4-1 and TRBJ1-2, with TRBD1 matching 7 bases. In germline, CDR1 is MGHRA, CDR2 YSYEKL. CDR3 length: 14 amino acids. J lost 5 bases, V lost 1 base, and 4 bases had no gene match. CDR3 in DNA: TGCGCCAGCAGCCAAGCCGACAGGGTATATGGCTACACCTTC. Translating gives CASSQADRVYGYTF.

The rearrangement links TRBV10-3 to TRBJ2-7; maybe TRBD1 (7 bases). This CDR3 contains 13 residues. With 3 bases removed from V and 11 bases from J, the gap between germline ends came to 17 bases. Germline V gene data show CDR1 as ENHRY and CDR2 as SYGVKD. CDR3 sequence (DNA): TGTGCCATCAGTGAAGGACAGGAAGGAGGGAAGTACTTC. Residues: CAISEGQEGGKYF.

The chain carries TRBV7-9 and TRBJ1-1; D gene uncertain. Germline CDR1 and CDR2: SEHNR and FQNEAQ (reference sequence). CDR3 length: 12 residues. Trimming left V 2 bases short and J 9 bases short, with 10 bases between. CDR3 DNA: TGTGCCAGCAGCTTACCAGGAAGAAAAGCTTTCTTT. This translates into CASSLPGRKAFF.

CDR3 region: CASSLADRGRGYGYTF. The CDR3 DNA sequence: TGCGCCAGCAGCTTGGCCGACAGGGGCCGGGGCTATGGCTACACCTTC. The V and J genes are TRBV5-1 and TRBJ1-2; 8 positions match TRBD1. This CDR3 spans 16 amino acids. Germline V gene sequence: CDR1 SGHRS, CDR2 YFSETQ. V trimming: 0 bases; J trimming: 4 bases; junction bases outside the gene matches: 8.